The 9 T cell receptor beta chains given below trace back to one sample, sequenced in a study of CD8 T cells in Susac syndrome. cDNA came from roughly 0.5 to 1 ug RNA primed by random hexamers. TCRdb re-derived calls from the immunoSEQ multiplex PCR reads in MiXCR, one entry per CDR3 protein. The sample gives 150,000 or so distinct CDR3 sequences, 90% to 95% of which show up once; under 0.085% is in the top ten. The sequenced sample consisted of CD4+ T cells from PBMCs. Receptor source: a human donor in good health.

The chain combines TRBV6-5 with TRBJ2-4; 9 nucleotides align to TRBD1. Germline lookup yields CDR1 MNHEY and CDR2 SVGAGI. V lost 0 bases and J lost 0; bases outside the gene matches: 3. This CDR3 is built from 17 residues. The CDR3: CASSYSGTGLAKNIQYF. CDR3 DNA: TGTGCCAGCAGTTACTCGGGGACAGGGCTAGCCAAAAACATTCAGTACTTC.

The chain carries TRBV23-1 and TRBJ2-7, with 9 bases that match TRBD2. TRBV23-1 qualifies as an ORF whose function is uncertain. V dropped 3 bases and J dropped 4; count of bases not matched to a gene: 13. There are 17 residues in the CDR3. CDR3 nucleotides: TGCGCCAGCAGTCAGGGGGTAGCGGGAGCCAGGGTGTACGAGCAGTACTTC. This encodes CASSQGVAGARVYEQYF.

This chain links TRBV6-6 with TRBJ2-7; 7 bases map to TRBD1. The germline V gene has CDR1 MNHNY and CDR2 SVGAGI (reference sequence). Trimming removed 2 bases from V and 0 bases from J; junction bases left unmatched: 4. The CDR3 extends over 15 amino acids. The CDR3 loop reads CASSYLDRSSYEQYF. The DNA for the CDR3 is TGTGCCAGCAGTTACCTGGACAGGAGCTCCTACGAGCAGTACTTC.

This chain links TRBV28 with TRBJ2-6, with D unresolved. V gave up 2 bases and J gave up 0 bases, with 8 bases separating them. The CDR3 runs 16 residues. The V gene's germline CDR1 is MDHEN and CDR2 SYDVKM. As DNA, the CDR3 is TGTGCCAGCAGTTTAGTGAGCAACTCTGGGGCCAACGTCCTGACTTTC. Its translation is CASSLVSNSGANVLTF.

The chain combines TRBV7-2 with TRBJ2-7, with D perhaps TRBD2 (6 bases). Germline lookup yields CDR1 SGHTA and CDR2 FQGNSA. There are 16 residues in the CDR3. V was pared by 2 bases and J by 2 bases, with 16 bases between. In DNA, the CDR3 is TGTGCCAGCAGCTTACGGGTAGGGGACTCAGCCTACGAGCAGTACTTC. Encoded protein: CASSLRVGDSAYEQYF.

DNA of the CDR3: TGTGCCAGCAGTCCCCGGGTGGATTACAATGAGCAGTTCTTC. It codes for CASSPRVDYNEQFF. V usage is TRBV6-5 and J usage is TRBJ2-1; D is unresolved. This CDR3 contains 14 residues. CDR1 and CDR2 from the germline V gene are MNHEY and SVGAGI. With 5 bases removed from V and 4 bases from J, the gap between germline ends came to 12 bases.

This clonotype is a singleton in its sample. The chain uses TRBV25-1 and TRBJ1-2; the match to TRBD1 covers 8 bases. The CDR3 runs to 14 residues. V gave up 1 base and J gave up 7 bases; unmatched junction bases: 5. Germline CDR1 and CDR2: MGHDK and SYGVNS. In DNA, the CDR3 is TGTGCCAGCAGTGAATCCGGGACAGGTGGTGGCTACACCTTC. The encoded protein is CASSESGTGGGYTF.

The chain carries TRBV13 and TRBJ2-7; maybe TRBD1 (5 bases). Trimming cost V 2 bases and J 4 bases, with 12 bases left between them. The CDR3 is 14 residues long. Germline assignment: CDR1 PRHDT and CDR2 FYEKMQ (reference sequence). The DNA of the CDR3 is TGTGCCAGCAGCTTAACAGGTTTTACGTACGAGCAGTACTTC. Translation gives CASSLTGFTYEQYF.

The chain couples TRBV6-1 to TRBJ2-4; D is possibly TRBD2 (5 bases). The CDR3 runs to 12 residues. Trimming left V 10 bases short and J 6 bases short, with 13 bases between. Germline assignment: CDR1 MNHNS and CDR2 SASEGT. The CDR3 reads CATLEGPNIQYF. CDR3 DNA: TGTGCCACCCTCGAGGGTCCAAACATTCAGTACTTC.